This TCR beta chain emerged from a study of T-cell reconstitution after alpha-beta-depleted transplantation in children. Trimming removed 5 bases from V and 1 base from J, with 15 bases in between. Per germline, CDR1 DFQATT and CDR2 SNEGSKA (reference sequence). The CDR3 length is 15 residues. This sample's TCRbeta library carried unique molecular identifier barcodes. TCRdb passed the PCR reads through MiXCR, listing each CDR3 protein once. This sample yields more than 400,000 distinct CDR3 sequences, of which approximately 42% are seen a single time; 25% to 30% belongs to the top ten. Study-wide points: Hyperexpanded clones declined; after one year, newly produced T cells mostly supplied diversity. Certain patients had high TCRbeta diversity at day 60, and it came from recipient T cells and thymic progenitors that survived. Expanded clones from the graft, numbering several hundred, reportedly supplied alpha-beta T cells about two months after transplant.

Regarding this clonotype: The antigen is unknown.

This receptor was identified in a girl aged 2-10 years with aplastic anemia, due to receive a stem cell transplant. The sequencing used PBMCs, collected before TCRalphabeta/CD19-depleted stem cell transplant. This rearrangement joins TRBV20-1 to TRBJ2-1; D call uncertain. The CDR3 spells CSARNPSGSYNEQFF. The CDR3 region has the DNA TGCAGTGCTCGAAACCCTAGTGGGTCCTACAATGAGCAGTTCTTC.